This T cell receptor (beta chain) was obtained from a study of cytomegalovirus exposure and HLA in healthy donors. Study-level results: There were some public TCRs occurring in many donors, but most TCR sequences were rare. Researchers counted around 180 TCR beta chains as cytomegalovirus-associated.

The donors formed part of the approximately 120-subject validation cohort, distinct from the approximately 630-subject first cohort. The protocol was immunoSEQ multiplex PCR, while the TCRdb copy is restricted to in-frame clones and leaves out a portion. The sample contains about 160,000 clones, about 96% of which appear only once. In the case of this clone: Its antigen is unknown.

After removal of 0 bases from V and 5 bases from J, the junction contained 12 bases not matched to a gene. The V gene's germline CDR1 is MNHEY and CDR2 SMNVEV (reference sequence). The CDR3 loop spans 19 amino acids. The sequenced sample consisted of PBMCs. The chain recombines TRBV27 with TRBJ1-4, with 10 bases that match TRBD1. This sequence was found in a woman younger than 35 in good health and CMV-seronegative. The CDR3 loop is CASSLSPGQGITWNEKLFF. CDR3 bases: TGTGCCAGCAGTTTATCGCCGGGACAGGGGATTACATGGAATGAAAAACTGTTTTTT.